The entry below gives a single T cell receptor beta chain sequence along with its context. Antigen: not known. A read error may account for a junction end that differs from germline. This sample stems from a study of T cells in Graves' hyperthyroidism and ophthalmopathy. The investigators amplified TCR beta CDR3 regions from RNA transcripts. The study used the HTBI primer set for a first-round RT-PCR of the TCR CDR3. TCRdb reprocessed the multiplex PCR reads with MiXCR, giving one entry per CDR3 protein. The table records 800,000 or so distinct CDR3 sequences, over 35% of them present only once. The CDR3 is 15 residues long. Germline assignment: CDR1 WSHSY and CDR2 SAAADI. A patient was excluded if there was uncontrolled infection, other autoimmune disease, pregnancy or lactation. Diagnoses were established using clinical symptoms, serum thyroxine and TRAb, thyroid ultrasound and orbital computed tomography.

General study results and limits: Most clonotypes expanded in the thyroid (above 0.001) were also present in blood.

This TCR was sampled from a man aged 18-30 years with Graves' hyperthyroidism. The chain has TRBV10-2 and TRBJ1-5, with TRBD1 matching over 9 bases. The sequenced sample consisted of blood. This chain's CDR3 is CASKTGTGMGQPQHF. The CDR3, as DNA: TGTGCCAGCAAAACCGGGACAGGGATGGGTCAGCCCCAGCATTTT.